The subject of this entry is one TCR beta chain. Its antigen remains unknown. This sample is drawn from a study of OX40 agonist ivuxolimab in advanced cancers. For the study at large: Males comprised around 80% of the group, whose mean age was about 60 years (range roughly 20 to 85).

Drawing of blood for sampling happened at baseline, at cycle 4 day 1, and at cycle 7 day 1. Here immunoSEQ multiplex PCR was the method, and the copy in TCRdb shows in-frame clones only, minus some. The sample records 35,000 to 45,000 clones, about 86% being singletons. Trimming at V came to 5 bases and at J to 3 bases, leaving 4 bases not matched to a gene. Germline loops: CDR1 MNHEY, CDR2 SVGAGI. This CDR3 spans 14 amino acids. Whole-study findings and limits: Relative to CD4+, CD8+ T cells held more expanded clones on average. Expanded peripheral T-cell antigen specificity went undetermined.

V and J are TRBV6-5 and TRBJ2-3; 8 positions agree with TRBD2. This specimen was CD4+ or CD8+ T cells sorted from blood, taken in a trial of the OX40 agonist ivuxolimab. The source of this sequence is an adult with an advanced solid tumor such as melanoma, head and neck, liver or kidney cancer. The CDR3 DNA reads as TGTGCCAGCAGTCACCGCGGGGGGACAGATACGCAGTATTTT. Amino acid sequence: CASSHRGGTDTQYF.